This T cell receptor (beta chain) was retrieved from a study of human thymus T cells. General study findings and limits: There appeared to be biased usage of V and J genes in thymic and blood repertoires.

This clone was counted once. Antigen: not known. TCRdb's copy holds only in-frame clones and misses some; the assay was immunoSEQ multiplex PCR. The sample contains about 46,000 clones, 85% to 95% of which appear only once. The J segment lost 4 bases and the V segment lost 3 bases, leaving 10 bases of the junction unmatched. There are 15 residues in the CDR3. Germline V gene lookup returns CDR1 SGHKS and CDR2 YYEKEE (reference sequence). Genomic DNA was extracted from every available blood leukocyte. Source material: blood. This TCR was sampled from a girl younger than two with a congenital heart defect but otherwise immunologically healthy. The V call is TRBV5-5, the J call TRBJ2-7; 7 bases are a match to TRBD1. CDR3 coding DNA: TGTGCCAGCAGCTCAACCGGGACAGCCGTTTACGAGCAGTACTTC. Translation gives CASSSTGTAVYEQYF.